This record covers a single T cell receptor beta chain. V lost 0 bases, J lost 4 bases, and 12 bases lay in between. Germline lookup yields CDR1 MNHEY and CDR2 SVGAGI. The CDR3 is 16 amino acids. Original handling: Estimation of nucleated cell counts relied on the amplification of reference gene primers. TCRdb's copy holds only in-frame clones and misses some; the assay was immunoSEQ multiplex PCR. That table gives V, J and clone size, and the DNA gave D and trimming. The sample comprises approximately 220,000 clones, 80% to 90% of which are singletons, and about 4.4% rests with the top ten. This specimen belongs to a study of blood T cell repertoires in COVID-19. The overall study: The study drew acute and convalescent COVID-19 samples from the United States, Italy and Spain.

The sequenced sample was peripheral blood. This TCR was recovered from a woman in her 70s with acute or convalescent COVID-19. The chain has TRBV6-5 and TRBJ1-4; D unresolved. This CDR3 is CASSYSGRPFNEKLFF. DNA of the CDR3: TGTGCCAGCAGTTACTCGGGCAGGCCCTTTAATGAAAAACTGTTTTTT.